Listed here are 9 T cell receptor beta chains from one sample, sequenced in a study of cytomegalovirus exposure and HLA in healthy donors (dated by TCRdb to 2016 to 2017). Libraries were made using the immunoSEQ multiplex PCR assay. The multiplex PCR relied on a mix of 60 forward primers for TCR Vbeta segments and 13 reverse primers for TCR Jbeta segments. What TCRdb holds here is the immuneACCESS table cut down to in-frame rearrangements. Part of the clones is not present; checked against another copy, under half of the missing clones reflect an unresolved V gene, and the others are unexplained. This sample's table carries 190,000 or so clones. The ten top clones hold less than 0.85% of the sample. The sequenced sample consisted of PBMCs. These receptors all stem from a boy between 10 and 17 years old in good health and CMV-seronegative.

The rearrangement joins TRBV30 to TRBJ1-2; a possible D gene is TRBD1 (6 bases). Germline-derived CDR1 and CDR2 are GTSNPN and SVGIG (reference sequence). Trimming took 0 bases from V and 8 from J, leaving 16 bases between them. The CDR3 covers 14 residues. The CDR3: CAWSVPPQGRGYTF. DNA of the CDR3: TGTGCCTGGAGTGTCCCCCCACAGGGACGAGGCTACACCTTC. Full variable domain (remainder filled in from reference TRBV30 and TRBJ1-2): SQTIHQWPATLVQPVGSPLSLECTVEGTSNPNLYWYRQAAGRGLQLLFYSVGIGQISSEVPQNLSASRPQDRQFILSSKKLLLSDSGFYLCAWSVPPQGRGYTFGSGTRLTVV.

The rearrangement uses TRBV27 and TRBJ1-1, with D possibly TRBD1 on 6 matching bases. V was shortened by 4 bases and J by 2 bases, with 11 bases between the two germline ends. Germline V gives CDR1 MNHEY, CDR2 SMNVEV (reference sequence). The CDR3 is 14 amino acids. CDR3 DNA sequence: TGTGCCAGCAGTTCAGGGGTCGTAAACACTGAAGCTTTCTTT. Translation gives CASSSGVVNTEAFF.

This chain uses TRBV7-9 with TRBJ2-1, with a possible D match to TRBD2 (7 bases). Germline V gene lookup returns CDR1 SEHNR and CDR2 FQNEAQ (reference sequence). The CDR3 is 16 residues long. The V end was cut by 4 bases, the J end by 4 bases, with 17 bases between. This CDR3 reads CASSYSPGGSYNEQFF. The CDR3, as DNA: TGTGCCAGCAGCTACAGCCCGGGGGGCTCATACAATGAGCAGTTCTTC.

This chain uses TRBV10-1 with TRBJ2-1; D might be TRBD1 (5 bases). The V end was cut by 3 bases, the J end by 2 bases, with 8 bases between. The germline CDR1 and CDR2 sequences are WNHNN and SYGVQD (reference sequence). CDR3 length: 14 residues. The CDR3 is CASSDPGTYNEQFF. CDR3 in DNA: TGCGCCAGCAGTGACCCAGGGACCTACAATGAGCAGTTCTTC.

This sequence joins TRBV6-5 and TRBJ1-3; no clear D gene. The CDR3 runs to 15 residues. The germline V and J ends were trimmed by 2 bases and 8 bases, with 16 bases remaining between them. Germline CDR1 and CDR2: MNHEY and SVGAGI. CDR3 loop: CASSYLLGGEHTIYF. The DNA for the CDR3 is TGTGCCAGCAGTTACCTCCTCGGTGGGGAGCACACCATATATTTT.

This chain uses TRBV9 with TRBJ2-3; D remains unclear. Germline V gene lookup returns CDR1 SGDLS and CDR2 YYNGEE. The CDR3 has 14 amino acids. The V gene lost 0 bases and the J gene lost 2 bases, with 7 bases spanning the gap. CDR3 in DNA: TGTGCCAGCAGCGTAGTCGGAGCCACAGATACGCAGTATTTT. Its protein product is CASSVVGATDTQYF.

The chain uses TRBV28 and TRBJ2-3, with D maybe TRBD2 (6 bases). The germline V gene encodes CDR1 MDHEN and CDR2 SYDVKM. CDR3 length equals 12 residues. V lost 3 bases and J lost 6, with 7 bases in between. The CDR3 DNA reads TGTGCCAGCAGTTTTCGGGGGGATACGCAGTATTTT. Its translation: CASSFRGDTQYF.

The chain is built from TRBV19 and TRBJ2-1; tentative D call: TRBD1 (5 bases). The CDR3 totals 14 residues. CDR1 LNHDA and CDR2 SQIVND come from the germline V gene (reference sequence). V was clipped by 7 bases and J by 2 bases, with 12 bases between them. Here the CDR3 reads CASNRQGPYNEQFF. CDR3 sequence (DNA): TGTGCCAGTAACCGGCAGGGTCCCTACAATGAGCAGTTCTTC.

J is TRBJ2-5 and V is TRBV5-5, with D unclear. The germline gives CDR1 SGHKS, CDR2 YYEKEE (reference sequence). The V and J ends lost 4 bases and 2 bases respectively, with 12 bases between them. This CDR3 has 14 amino acids. The DNA of the CDR3 is TGTGCCAGCAGCCTCGCGTCCAGGCAAGAGACCCAGTACTTC. Amino acid sequence: CASSLASRQETQYF.